This T cell receptor (beta chain) was recovered during a study of cytomegalovirus exposure and HLA in healthy donors. Turning to the study itself: As an earlier analysis found, 150 million to 200 million T cells yielded about 120 million unique TCR beta sequences. Study results and caveats: Researchers counted around 170 TCR beta chains as cytomegalovirus-associated.

V lost 7 bases and J lost 8; bases outside the gene matches: 11. Per the germline V gene, CDR1 is MGHDK and CDR2 is SYGVNS. The CDR3 runs 14 residues. Researchers ran the PCR with 60 Vbeta and 13 Jbeta primers. Sequenced by immunoSEQ multiplex PCR; TCRdb stores in-frame clones only, minus some. The repertoire consists of 180,000 or so clones, with 76% occurring once and the leading ten covering around 1.6%. With respect to this clone: The antigen remains undetermined.

The sample comprised PBMCs. This receptor was obtained from a man aged 18 to 29 in good health and CMV-seronegative. The V call is TRBV25-1, the J call TRBJ2-1, with 7 bases aligning to TRBD2. The CDR3 DNA reads TGTGCCAGCACTGGGGGAGGGAGGGTATATGAGCAGTTCTTC. It yields the protein CASTGGGRVYEQFF.